This T cell receptor (beta chain) was sequenced in a study of low-dose radiotherapy and immunotherapy resistance in tumors. This clonotype was counted ten times or more. First-strand cDNA relied on TRAV- and TRBV-specific primers spanning alpha and beta chains. A roughly 20-cycle PCR with a constant-region primer and V-primer adapter amplified TCRs. A single record per CDR3 protein comes from TCRdb applying MiXCR to the reads. Of 65,000 to 100,000 distinct CDR3 sequences detected, roughly a sixth appear once; the ten largest clones hold less than 3.5%. This sample's time point: before trial treatment. Every donor was treated with nivolumab, ipilimumab, aspirin, low-dose cyclophosphamide and also low-dose radiotherapy. The CDR3 sequence is 14 residues long. Germline V CDR1 and CDR2: SGHVS, FNYEAQ. The V gene lost 4 bases and the J gene lost 6 bases, with 16 bases spanning the gap.

The chain is built from TRBV7-6 and TRBJ2-7; maybe TRBD1 (5 bases). Sample: PBMCs, taken before treatment. The origin of this receptor is a male donor with prostate cancer. The CDR3 here is CASSSDSRFPEQYF. For the CDR3, the DNA is TGTGCCAGCAGCTCCGACAGCAGATTTCCCGAGCAGTACTTC. The variable domain in full, with the rest retrieved from reference TRBV7-6 and TRBJ2-7, is GAGVSQSPRYKVTKRGQDVALRCDPISGHVSLYWYRQALGQGPEFLTYFNYEAQQDKSGLPNDRFSAERPEGSISTLTIQRTEQRDSAMYRCASSSDSRFPEQYFGPGTRLTVT.